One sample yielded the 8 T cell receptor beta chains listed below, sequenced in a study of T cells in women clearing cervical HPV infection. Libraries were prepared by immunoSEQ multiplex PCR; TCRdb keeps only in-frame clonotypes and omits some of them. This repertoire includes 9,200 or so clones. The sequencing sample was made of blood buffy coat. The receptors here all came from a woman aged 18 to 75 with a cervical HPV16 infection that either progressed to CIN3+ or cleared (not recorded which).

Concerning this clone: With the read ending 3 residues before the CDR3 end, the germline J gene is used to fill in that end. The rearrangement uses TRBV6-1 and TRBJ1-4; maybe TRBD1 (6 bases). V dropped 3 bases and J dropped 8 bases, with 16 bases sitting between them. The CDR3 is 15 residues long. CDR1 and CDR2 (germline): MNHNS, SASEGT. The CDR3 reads CASSEYRASSEKLFF. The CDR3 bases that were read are TGTGCCAGCAGTGAGTACAGGGCCAGTTCGGAAAAA.

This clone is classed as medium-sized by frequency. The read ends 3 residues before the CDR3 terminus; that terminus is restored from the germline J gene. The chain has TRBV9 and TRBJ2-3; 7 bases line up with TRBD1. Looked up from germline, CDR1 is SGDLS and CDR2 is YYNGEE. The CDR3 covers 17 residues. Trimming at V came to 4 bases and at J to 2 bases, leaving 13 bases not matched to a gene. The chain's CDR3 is CASSPGLLGTDTDTQYF. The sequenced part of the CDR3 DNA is TGTGCCAGCAGCCCCGGGCTACTCGGGACAGACACAGATACG.

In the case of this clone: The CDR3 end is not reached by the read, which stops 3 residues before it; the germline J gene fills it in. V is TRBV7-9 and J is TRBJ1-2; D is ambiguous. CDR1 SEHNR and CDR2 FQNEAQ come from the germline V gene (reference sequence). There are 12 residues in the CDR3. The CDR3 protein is CASSPDGYDYTF. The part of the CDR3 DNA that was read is TGTGCCAGCAGTCCCGACGGGTACGAC.

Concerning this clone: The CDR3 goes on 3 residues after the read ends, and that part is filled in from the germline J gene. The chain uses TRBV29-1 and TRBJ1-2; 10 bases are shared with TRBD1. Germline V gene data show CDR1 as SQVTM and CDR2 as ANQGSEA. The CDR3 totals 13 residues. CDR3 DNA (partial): TGCAGCGTTAGCTTGGGACAGGGGCACGGC. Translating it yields CSVSLGQGHG. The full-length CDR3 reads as CSVSLGQGHGYTF.

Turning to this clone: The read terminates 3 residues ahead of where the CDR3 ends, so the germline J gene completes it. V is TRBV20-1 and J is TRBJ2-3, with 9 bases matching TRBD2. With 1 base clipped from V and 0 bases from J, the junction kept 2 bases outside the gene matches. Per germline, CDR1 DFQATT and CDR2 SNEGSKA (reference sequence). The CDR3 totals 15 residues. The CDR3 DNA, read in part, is TGCAGTGCTAGAGTAGCGGGGGTTAGCACAGATACG. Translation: CSARVAGVSTDT. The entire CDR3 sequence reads CSARVAGVSTDTQYF.

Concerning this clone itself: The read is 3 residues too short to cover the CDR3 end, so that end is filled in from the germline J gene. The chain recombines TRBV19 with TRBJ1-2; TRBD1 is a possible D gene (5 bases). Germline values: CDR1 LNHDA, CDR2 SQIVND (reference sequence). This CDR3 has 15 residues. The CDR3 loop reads CASSPIAGTPATYTF. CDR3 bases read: TGTGCCAGTAGTCCAATAGCGGGGACGCCGGCTACC.

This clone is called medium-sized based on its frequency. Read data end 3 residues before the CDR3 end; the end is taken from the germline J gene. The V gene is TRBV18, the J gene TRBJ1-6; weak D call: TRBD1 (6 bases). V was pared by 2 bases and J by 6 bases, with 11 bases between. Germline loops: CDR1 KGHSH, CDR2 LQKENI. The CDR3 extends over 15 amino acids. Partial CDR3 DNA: TGTGCCAGCTCACCAGCGGACAGCCGTAATTCACCC. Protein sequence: CASSPADSRNSP. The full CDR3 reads CASSPADSRNSPLHF.

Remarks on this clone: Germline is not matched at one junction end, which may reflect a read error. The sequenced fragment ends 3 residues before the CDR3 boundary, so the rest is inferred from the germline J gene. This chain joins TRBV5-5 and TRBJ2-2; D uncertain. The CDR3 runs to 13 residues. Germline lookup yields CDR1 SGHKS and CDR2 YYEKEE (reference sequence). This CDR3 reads CANSPVNTGELFF. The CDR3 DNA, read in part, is TGTGCCAACAGCCCCGTTAACACCGGGGAG.